The 24 T cell receptor beta chains listed next were all sequenced from one sample in a study of shared clonotypes between healthy human individuals. TCRdb's copy holds only in-frame clones and misses some; the assay was immunoSEQ multiplex PCR. Of around 1 million clones listed, approximately 80% were seen once; the top ten hold around 1.4%. The sample consisted of memory CD4+ T cells sorted from blood. Indicated subset: CD45RA-negative fraction. The receptors stem from a man aged 18 to 35 in good health.

The V and J genes are TRBV28 and TRBJ2-2; maybe TRBD1 (8 bases). Germline assignment: CDR1 MDHEN and CDR2 SYDVKM. The CDR3 contains 15 residues. The V gene lost 7 bases and the J gene lost 0 bases, with 12 bases spanning the gap. CDR3 protein: CASITGGANTGELFF. CDR3 DNA: TGTGCCAGCATTACAGGGGGGGCGAACACCGGGGAGCTGTTTTTT. Variable domain in full (rest from reference TRBV28 and TRBJ2-2): DVKVTQSSRYLVKRTGEKVFLECVQDMDHENMFWYRQDPGLGLRLIYFSYDVKMKEKGDIPEGYSVSREKKERFSLILESASTNQTSMYLCASITGGANTGELFFGEGSRLTVL.

The chain's CDR3 is CASSLVDRGNPPQTQYF. The DNA of the CDR3 is TGTGCCAGCAGCTTAGTTGACAGGGGGAACCCTCCGCAGACCCAGTACTTC. The chain recombines TRBV7-2 with TRBJ2-5, with TRBD1 identical over 9 bases. The CDR3 length is 17 residues. Trimming cost V 1 base and J 6 bases; bases outside gene matches: 12. Germline V gene lookup returns CDR1 SGHTA and CDR2 FQGNSA.

This chain links TRBV19 with TRBJ2-1; 9 positions agree with TRBD2. From germline, CDR1 is LNHDA and CDR2 SQIVND (reference sequence). This CDR3 region has 14 residues. Trimming took 6 bases from V and 8 from J; bases not matched to a gene: 8. The CDR3 loop reads CASSRLAAWDEQFF. CDR3 coding DNA: TGTGCCAGTAGCCGACTAGCGGCCTGGGATGAGCAGTTCTTC.

This clone came up a few times. Other DNA sequences from this sample encode an identical CDR3 as well. The genes are TRBV7-9 and TRBJ2-5; D is unclear. Trimming removed 3 bases from V and 4 bases from J, with 6 bases in between. Germline assignment: CDR1 SEHNR and CDR2 FQNEAQ (reference sequence). The CDR3 length is 12 residues. This CDR3 is CASSLVLETQYF. The CDR3 DNA is TGTGCCAGCAGCTTGGTGCTAGAGACCCAGTACTTC.

The rearrangement uses TRBV11-3 and TRBJ2-5; 10 positions agree with TRBD1. CDR1 and CDR2 (germline): SGHNT, YENEEA. This CDR3 has 16 amino acids. Unmatched junction bases numbered 7, after V lost 5 bases and J lost 1 base. The CDR3 protein is CASSLSRTGGQETQYF. The CDR3 nucleotides read TGTGCCAGCAGCCTCAGCAGGACAGGGGGCCAAGAGACCCAGTACTTC.

This rearrangement joins TRBV2 to TRBJ1-2, with TRBD1 matching 12 bases. J lost 7 bases, V lost 7 bases, and 10 bases had no gene match. This CDR3 is 15 amino acids long. Germline loops: CDR1 SNHLY, CDR2 FYNNEI. The CDR3 region is CASKAPGQGASGYTF. The CDR3 bases are TGTGCCAGCAAGGCCCCGGGACAGGGGGCGTCTGGCTACACCTTC.

In its sample, this clone was seen once. The rearrangement uses TRBV27 and TRBJ2-5; D is ambiguous. Trimming took off 3 bases at V and 5 bases at J, with 16 bases between the two ends. The CDR3 covers 15 residues. Germline V CDR1 and CDR2: MNHEY, SMNVEV (reference sequence). Written as DNA, the CDR3 is TGTGCCAGCAGTTTTAGGGTATCTTCCTCGGAGACCCAGTACTTC. This translates into CASSFRVSSSETQYF.

This chain uses TRBV7-8 with TRBJ2-6; 7 bases line up with TRBD1. The CDR3 consists of 17 residues. The J segment lost 0 bases and the V segment lost 4 bases, leaving 6 bases of the junction unmatched. In germline, CDR1 is SGHVS, CDR2 FQNEAQ. Written as DNA, the CDR3 is TGTGCCAGCAGCTGGACAGGTCCGAACTCTGGGGCCAACGTCCTGACTTTC. This translates into CASSWTGPNSGANVLTF. The full variable domain, rest sourced from reference TRBV7-8 and TRBJ2-6, is GAGVSQSPRYKVAKRGQDVALRCDPISGHVSLFWYQQALGQGPEFLTYFQNEAQLDKSGLPSDRFFAERPEGSVSTLKIQRTQQEDSAVYLCASSWTGPNSGANVLTFGAGSRLTVL.

This clone was seen a few times. V is TRBV5-1 and J is TRBJ1-6; D uncertain. The CDR3 is made up of 14 amino acids. V was cut by 1 base and J by 5 bases, with 7 bases left in between. Germline CDR1 is SGHRS and CDR2 is YFSETQ. CDR3 amino acids: CASSLNGDNSPLHF. Here the CDR3 DNA reads TGCGCCAGCAGCTTGAATGGGGATAATTCACCCCTCCACTTT.

This sequence joins TRBV5-8 and TRBJ1-2; the match to TRBD1 covers 7 bases. Germline-derived CDR1 and CDR2 are SGHTS and YDEGEE. This CDR3 region has 14 residues. Germline trimming cut 4 bases from V and 2 bases from J; bases unmatched to any gene: 5. The CDR3: CASSRQGKNYGYTF. The CDR3 nucleotides are TGTGCCAGCAGCCGACAGGGAAAAAACTATGGCTACACCTTC. The full variable domain, with the rest looked up from reference TRBV5-8 and TRBJ1-2, is EAGVTQSPTHLIKTRGQQATLRCSPISGHTSVYWYQQALGLGLQFLLWYDEGEERNRGNFPPRFSGRQFPNYSSELNVNALELEDSALYLCASSRQGKNYGYTFGSGTRLTVV.

The chain combines TRBV28 with TRBJ1-2; D is unclear. CDR3 size: 15 residues. CDR1 MDHEN and CDR2 SYDVKM come from the germline V gene. Trimming removed 6 bases from V and 2 bases from J, with 16 bases in between. The CDR3 DNA is TGTGCCAGCAGGAGACCCGGGAACGAAAACTATGGCTACACCTTC. It encodes CASRRPGNENYGYTF.

This rearrangement joins TRBV7-8 to TRBJ2-7; D is unclear. Germline V gives CDR1 SGHVS, CDR2 FQNEAQ. The CDR3 has 12 amino acids. The V end lost 5 bases, the J end lost 1 base, and 6 bases lay between the germline ends. CDR3 sequence (DNA): TGTGCCAGCAGCACCCGTTCCTACGAGCAGTACTTC. It translates to CASSTRSYEQYF.

J is TRBJ2-5 and V is TRBV5-8; 13 bases are a match to TRBD2. After removal of 0 bases from V and 5 bases from J, the junction contained 7 bases not matched to a gene. In germline, CDR1 is SGHTS, CDR2 YDEGEE. This CDR3 has 17 amino acids. CDR3 sequence (DNA): TGTGCCAGCAGCTTGGGACTAGCGGGAGGATCGCCGGAGACCCAGTACTTC. Translation: CASSLGLAGGSPETQYF.

The chain has TRBV19 and TRBJ1-1; no reliable D call. Germline values: CDR1 LNHDA, CDR2 SQIVND (reference sequence). The CDR3 runs 13 residues. Trimming took 5 bases from V and 1 from J, leaving 8 bases between them. The CDR3 DNA reads as TGTGCCAGTAGTTTAAGCAGGAACACTGAAGCTTTCTTT. Translation: CASSLSRNTEAFF.

The chain combines TRBV6-5 with TRBJ2-7; D tentatively fits TRBD1 or TRBD2 (7 bases each). The CDR3 has 14 amino acids. Trimming removed 4 bases at V and 3 bases at J, with 13 bases between. Germline V lookup: CDR1 MNHEY, CDR2 SVGAGI. The CDR3 spells CASSSQGGGYEQYF. Written as DNA, the CDR3 is TGTGCCAGCAGTTCCCAGGGGGGGGGCTACGAGCAGTACTTC.

The chain carries TRBV28 and TRBJ2-1; no definite D call. This CDR3 region has 11 residues. Trimming shortened V by 1 base and J by 8 bases, and 3 bases separated the two germline ends. Germline values: CDR1 MDHEN, CDR2 SYDVKM. DNA of the CDR3: TGTGCCAGCAGTTTATTCGATGAGCAGTTCTTC. Its translation is CASSLFDEQFF.

The J gene is TRBJ2-2, the V gene TRBV5-1, with 9 bases identical to TRBD1. In germline, CDR1 is SGHRS, CDR2 YFSETQ. V dropped 7 bases and J dropped 2; count of bases not matched to a gene: 6. CDR3 length: 15 amino acids. The chain's CDR3 is CASAGQGYNTGELFF. The CDR3 coding sequence is TGCGCCAGCGCCGGACAGGGGTACAACACCGGGGAGCTGTTTTTT.

This clone was observed a handful of times. The CDR3 DNA reads TGTGCCAGCAGCCACCGGCGTAGGGATTCACCCCTCCACTTT. Translation gives CASSHRRRDSPLHF. The chain recombines TRBV7-2 with TRBJ1-6; D gene ambiguous. This CDR3 is built from 14 residues. Germline V gene data show CDR1 as SGHTA and CDR2 as FQGNSA. V lost 5 bases and J lost 8, with 13 bases in between.

The chain recombines TRBV6-5 with TRBJ2-1; D is possibly TRBD2 (6 bases). Trimming took 3 bases from V and 1 from J, leaving 13 bases between them. CDR1 is MNHEY and CDR2 is SVGAGI in the germline V gene. CDR3 length equals 16 residues. The CDR3 coding sequence is TGTGCCAGCAGTTATTTAGCGGATCCTTCCTACAATGAGCAGTTCTTC. As protein: CASSYLADPSYNEQFF.

This clone was seen just once. The rearrangement uses TRBV11-1 and TRBJ2-7; TRBD2 matches at 7 bases. J gave up 0 bases and V 5 bases, and 10 bases lay outside the gene matches. This CDR3 is 16 amino acids long. Per the germline V gene, CDR1 is SGHAT and CDR2 is FQDESV (reference sequence). The DNA of the CDR3 is TGTGCCAGCAGCCCGCGGGGGACCTTAAGCTCCTACGAGCAGTACTTC. Its protein is CASSPRGTLSSYEQYF.

This clone has a count of ten or more. The chain links TRBV19 to TRBJ1-5; TRBD1 aligns across 9 bases. J lost 5 bases, V lost 4 bases, and 6 bases had no gene match. Germline V gene lookup returns CDR1 LNHDA and CDR2 SQIVND (reference sequence). The CDR3 extends over 15 amino acids. The CDR3 DNA follows: TGTGCCAGTAGTACGAAACAGGGGGCGTATCAGCCCCAGCATTTT. It encodes CASSTKQGAYQPQHF.

V usage is TRBV7-2 and J usage is TRBJ2-5, with D tentatively TRBD1 (5 bases). From germline, CDR1 is SGHTA and CDR2 FQGNSA. This CDR3 comprises 15 residues. The V gene lost 1 base and the J gene lost 2 bases, with 11 bases spanning the gap. CDR3 in amino acids: CASSLVLTGQETQYF. The CDR3 DNA is TGTGCCAGCAGCTTAGTTTTAACAGGACAAGAGACCCAGTACTTC.

The CDR3 reads CSVRRTNTEAFF. The CDR3 bases are TGCAGCGTTCGGAGGACGAACACTGAAGCTTTCTTT. This chain connects TRBV29-1 to TRBJ1-1; D unresolved. Per the germline V gene, CDR1 is SQVTM and CDR2 is ANQGSEA. V lost 5 bases, J lost 1 base, and 8 bases lay in between. The CDR3 sequence is 12 residues long.

CDR3 sequence: CASSYPGTSYEQYF. The CDR3 DNA sequence: TGTGCCAGCAGTTATCCTGGGACTTCTTACGAGCAGTACTTC. The gene calls are TRBV6-6 and TRBJ2-7; a possible D gene is TRBD2 (6 bases). This CDR3 spans 14 amino acids. Trimming pared 3 bases from V and 4 bases from J, leaving 13 bases between. CDR1 and CDR2 (germline): MNHNY, SVGAGI (reference sequence).